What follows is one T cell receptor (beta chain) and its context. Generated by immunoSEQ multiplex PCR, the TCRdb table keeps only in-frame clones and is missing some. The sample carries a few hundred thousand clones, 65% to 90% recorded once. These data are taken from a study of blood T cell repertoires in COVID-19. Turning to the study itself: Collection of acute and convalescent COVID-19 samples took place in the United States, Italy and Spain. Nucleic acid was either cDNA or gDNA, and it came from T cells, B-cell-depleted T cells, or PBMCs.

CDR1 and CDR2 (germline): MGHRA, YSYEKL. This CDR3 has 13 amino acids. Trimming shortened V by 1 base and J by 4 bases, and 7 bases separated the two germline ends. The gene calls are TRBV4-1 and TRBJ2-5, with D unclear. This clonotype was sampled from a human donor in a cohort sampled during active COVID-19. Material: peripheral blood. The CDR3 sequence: CASSQVPRETQYF. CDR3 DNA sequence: TGCGCCAGCAGCCAAGTCCCGCGAGAGACCCAGTACTTC.